What follows are 12 T cell receptor beta chains derived from one specimen sequenced in a study of tumor and adjacent non-tumor tissue in lung cancer. A modified ARM-PCR protocol with three rounds of nested PCR amplified TCRbeta. Using its own MiXCR run on the multiplex PCR reads, TCRdb lists one record per CDR3 protein. Among approximately 100,000 distinct CDR3 sequences listed, approximately 71% were seen once. This sample's RNA came from whole unsorted tissue. The sequenced sample consisted of lung tumor tissue. These receptors all stem from a woman in her fifties or sixties with non-small cell lung cancer.

For this clonotype: This may be a read error: a much more frequent sequence differs by one nucleotide. The chain has TRBV28 and TRBJ2-5; 10 bases match TRBD1. CDR3 size: 14 residues. V shed 8 bases, J shed 4 bases, and the junction held 7 bases outside the gene matches. Germline V lookup: CDR1 MDHEN, CDR2 SYDVKM. CDR3: CASAPGQGTETQYF. The CDR3 DNA reads TGTGCCAGCGCCCCGGGACAGGGGACAGAGACCCAGTACTTC.

Concerning this clonotype itself: The junction departs from the called germline gene at one end, perhaps through a read error. The rearrangement joins TRBV6-5 to TRBJ1-4, with a weak D call TRBD1 (6 bases). CDR1 MNHEY and CDR2 SVGAGI come from the germline V gene. This CDR3 is built from 15 residues. CDR3 sequence (DNA): TGTGCCAGCAGTTACTCAACCGGGACACTTGAAAAACTGCTTTTT. This gives the protein CASSYSTGTLEKLLF.

Comment on this clonotype: This CDR3 fails to terminate in the conserved phenylalanine or tryptophan, so it likely reflects a read error. J is TRBJ2-3 and V is TRBV20-1; TRBD1 is a possible D gene (6 bases). Germline V gives CDR1 DFQATT, CDR2 SNEGSKA (reference sequence). The CDR3 has 16 amino acids. The CDR3 bases are TGCATTGCTTTTATACCAAACCAGGGGAGCACGGATACGCAGTATTAT. Translated, it gives CIAFIPNQGSTDTQYY.

Turning to this clonotype: Sequence at one end of the junction differs from germline and may be a read error. The V gene is TRBV4-1, the J gene TRBJ2-2, with D tentatively TRBD2 (5 bases). The CDR3 sequence is 16 residues long. Germline lookup yields CDR1 MGHRA and CDR2 YSYEKL. The CDR3 nucleotides read TGCACCAGCAGCCTCGTCGGAGGAGGGAACACCGGGGAGCTGTTTTTT. Its protein product is CTSSLVGGGNTGELFF.

About this clonotype: A read error may produce the germline difference seen at one junction end. The CDR3 nucleotides read TGTGCCAGCATCGTAGGTGGGAGCAGCCGCAATGAGCAGTTCTTC. The encoded protein is CASIVGGSSRNEQFF. The chain uses TRBV9 and TRBJ2-1, with D possibly matching TRBD2 (5 bases). In germline, CDR1 is SGDLS, CDR2 YYNGEE. The CDR3 totals 15 residues.

This clonotype was seen only once. An end of the junction differs from the germline gene, which may be a read error. The V gene is TRBV4-3, the J gene TRBJ1-1, with D perhaps TRBD1 (5 bases). This CDR3 has 13 residues. Germline V gene sequence: CDR1 LGHNA, CDR2 YSLEER. The CDR3 bases are TGTGCCCGCAGCCAACGTAGGGGCACTGAAGCTTTCTTT. It yields the protein CARSQRRGTEAFF.

This clonotype was picked up one time. The chain has TRBV20-1 and TRBJ1-6, with 9 positions matching TRBD1. Germline V gene lookup returns CDR1 DFQATT and CDR2 SNEGSKA (reference sequence). After removal of 1 base from V and 11 bases from J, the junction contained 12 bases not matched to a gene. There are 16 residues in the CDR3. DNA for the CDR3: TGCAGTGCTAGAGGGATCGACAGGGGGGAGGATCCACCCCTCCACTTT. This gives the protein CSARGIDRGEDPPLHF.

Concerning this clonotype: One end of the junction does not line up with germline, which may come from a read error. The gene calls are TRBV11-2 and TRBJ1-1; tentative D call: TRBD1 (5 bases). The CDR3 is made up of 15 amino acids. From germline, CDR1 is SGHAT and CDR2 FQNNGV. For the CDR3, the DNA is TGTGCAAGCAGCCTCACGACAGAGATGAGGGCTGAAACTTTCTTT. It translates to CASSLTTEMRAETFF. The full variable domain, completed using reference TRBV11-2 and TRBJ1-1, is EAGVAQSPRYKIIEKRQSVAFWCNPISGHATLYWYQQILGQGPKLLIQFQNNGVVDDSQLPKDRFSAERLKGVDSTLKIQPAKLEDSAVYLCASSLTTEMRAETFFGQGTRLTVV.

Relative to its sample, this clonotype is medium-sized. This chain uses TRBV28 with TRBJ1-6, with D tentatively TRBD1 (5 bases). Trimming removed 8 bases at V and 7 bases at J, with 12 bases between. This CDR3 contains 13 residues. From germline, CDR1 is MDHEN and CDR2 SYDVKM. The CDR3 DNA sequence: TGTGCCAGCGAACGGGACCGAAATTCACCCCTCCACTTT. Its protein is CASERDRNSPLHF.

This clonotype was recorded only once. Relative to the germline gene, one junction end is altered; a read error may explain this. As DNA, the CDR3 is TGTAGTGCCGCTGCCCTGAGGACCTACGAGCAGTACTTC. It codes for CSAAALRTYEQYF. The chain couples TRBV20-1 to TRBJ2-7; D call uncertain. The CDR3 covers 13 residues. The V gene's germline CDR1 is DFQATT and CDR2 SNEGSKA (reference sequence).

V is TRBV5-1 and J is TRBJ2-2, with a possible D match to TRBD2 (5 bases). CDR1 and CDR2 from the germline V gene are SGHRS and YFSETQ. Trimming cost V 2 bases and J 3 bases, with 14 bases left between them. The CDR3 runs to 16 residues. As DNA, the CDR3 is TGCGCCAGCAGCTTTACGAGGATGGGAGACACCGGGGAGCTGTTTTTT. Translation gives CASSFTRMGDTGELFF.

The chain uses TRBV5-1 and TRBJ2-5, with D hard to call. CDR3 length: 14 amino acids. CDR1 and CDR2 from the germline V gene are SGHRS and YFSETQ. V was trimmed by 1 base and J by 2 bases, leaving 9 bases between them. CDR3 protein: CASSLNTGQETQYF. The CDR3 coding sequence is TGCGCCAGCAGCTTGAACACCGGTCAAGAGACCCAGTACTTC.